These 19 T cell receptor beta chains came from one sample sequenced in a study of control samples from healthy donors and cancer patients. Sequencing was performed with immunoSEQ multiplex PCR; in TCRdb, only in-frame clones are kept and a portion is missing. The sample holds tens of thousands of clones, approximately 90% seen once. Source material: PBMCs. These receptors were collected from a man aged 55 to 70 with colorectal cancer.

This clone was found a few times. The genes are TRBV29-1 and TRBJ1-2; the match to TRBD1 covers 11 bases. The CDR3 has 14 residues. Germline loops: CDR1 SQVTM, CDR2 ANQGSEA. V was clipped by 1 base and J by 3 bases; unmatched bases: 1. In DNA form, the CDR3 reads TGCAGCGTTGAAGGGACAGGGGGCTACTATGGCTACACCTTC. Protein: CSVEGTGGYYGYTF.

DNA of the CDR3: TGTGCCAGTAACTCGGGGGTGGGGTACAATGAGCAGTTCTTC. This encodes CASNSGVGYNEQFF. J is TRBJ2-1 and V is TRBV19; the D gene is possibly TRBD2 (6 bases). Trimming took 7 bases from V and 4 from J, leaving 14 bases between them. CDR1 and CDR2 (germline): LNHDA, SQIVND (reference sequence). This CDR3 comprises 14 residues.

Worth noting for this clone: The same CDR3 is also encoded by other DNA sequences in this sample. As DNA, the CDR3 is TGTGCCAGCAGTTCCCTCTCCTACGAGCAGTACTTC. This translates into CASSSLSYEQYF. This sequence joins TRBV6-2 or TRBV6-3 and TRBJ2-7, with D unresolved. The CDR3 has 12 residues. Germline values: CDR1 MNHEY, CDR2 SVGEGT. V lost 4 bases to trimming and J lost 0 bases, with 4 bases between them.

This clone was seen a single time. The V and J genes are TRBV19 and TRBJ2-2, with 8 positions matching TRBD2. The CDR3 has 16 residues. Trimming at V came to 6 bases and at J to 1 base, leaving 7 bases not matched to a gene. CDR1 and CDR2 (germline): LNHDA, SQIVND (reference sequence). CDR3 sequence reads: CASRLRGGGNTGELFF. CDR3 bases: TGTGCCAGTAGGCTCCGGGGGGGTGGGAACACCGGGGAGCTGTTTTTT.

The CDR3 here is CASSTQTGQTQYF. The CDR3 DNA sequence: TGTGCCAGCAGTACTCAGACCGGCCAGACCCAGTACTTC. The chain carries TRBV6-5 and TRBJ2-5; no reliable D call. V shed 5 bases and J shed 6 bases, with 13 bases lying between them. Germline V gives CDR1 MNHEY, CDR2 SVGAGI. CDR3 length: 13 amino acids.

The chain has TRBV6-1 and TRBJ2-1; the match to TRBD2 covers 9 bases. V lost 3 bases to trimming and J lost 5 bases; unmatched junction nucleotides: 5. The CDR3 is 15 residues long. The germline V gene encodes CDR1 MNHNS and CDR2 SASEGT. The CDR3 protein is CASSDRAGGNNEQFF. The CDR3 nucleotides are TGTGCCAGCAGTGATAGGGCGGGGGGGAACAATGAGCAGTTCTTC.

In this sample, this clone turned up a few times. The chain combines TRBV30 with TRBJ1-5; D is possibly TRBD1 (5 bases). Trimming left V 6 bases short and J 11 bases short, with 14 bases between. Germline V CDR1 and CDR2: GTSNPN, SVGIG (reference sequence). CDR3 size: 11 residues. The CDR3 is CACRGTGAQHF. The DNA for the CDR3 is TGTGCCTGCCGGGGGACGGGCGCCCAGCATTTT.

The V gene is TRBV19, the J gene TRBJ1-1; 8 nucleotides match TRBD1. Germline trimming cut 10 bases from V and 6 bases from J; bases unmatched to any gene: 10. Germline CDR1 and CDR2: LNHDA and SQIVND (reference sequence). This CDR3 spans 13 amino acids. The CDR3 bases are TGTGCCACCAGGGCAGGGGGCTTGTCTGAAGCTTTCTTT. Translation gives CATRAGGLSEAFF.

The CDR3 DNA is TGTGCCAGCAGCTTAGGACCAGGCATCTATGGCTACACCTTC. Translated, it gives CASSLGPGIYGYTF. This chain connects TRBV7-2 to TRBJ1-2; D unresolved. This CDR3 has 14 residues. In germline, CDR1 is SGHTA, CDR2 FQGNSA. The V gene lost 1 base and the J gene lost 4 bases, with 10 bases spanning the gap.

J is TRBJ1-4 and V is TRBV28; D is undetermined. Germline V gene sequence: CDR1 MDHEN, CDR2 SYDVKM. V lost 3 bases and J lost 8, with 13 bases in between. This CDR3 has 14 residues. DNA for the CDR3: TGTGCCAGCAGTTTGGGCCCTCTAGGAGAAAAACTGTTTTTT. It yields the protein CASSLGPLGEKLFF.

The J gene is TRBJ2-3, the V gene TRBV28, with D possibly TRBD1 on 5 matching bases. Germline assignment: CDR1 MDHEN and CDR2 SYDVKM. V lost 8 bases to trimming and J lost 1 base, with 25 bases between them. This CDR3 is built from 18 residues. DNA of the CDR3: TGTGCCAGCTTACCCCGGGCAGGGTTGGGATTGGGCACAGATACGCAGTATTTT. Protein sequence: CASLPRAGLGLGTDTQYF.

This clone has only one observation. The V gene is TRBV18, the J gene TRBJ2-4; D call uncertain. The CDR3 loop spans 15 amino acids. Germline CDR1 KGHSH, CDR2 LQKENI. V dropped 0 bases and J dropped 0 bases, with 6 bases sitting between them. The CDR3 here is CASSPPQLAKNIQYF. As DNA, the CDR3 is TGTGCCAGCTCACCACCGCAGCTAGCCAAAAACATTCAGTACTTC.

The rearrangement uses TRBV15 and TRBJ1-2; D is uncertain. This CDR3 is 16 amino acids long. Per the germline V gene, CDR1 is LNHNV and CDR2 is YYDKDF (reference sequence). The V end was cut by 0 bases, the J end by 2 bases, with 13 bases between. The CDR3 coding sequence is TGTGCCACCAGCAGAGATCGTGCGAGGGTGAACTATGGCTACACCTTC. This sequence encodes CATSRDRARVNYGYTF.

The V and J genes are TRBV4-3 and TRBJ2-3; 8 positions agree with TRBD2. The V and J ends lost 4 bases and 10 bases, in that order; junction bases with no gene match: 10. CDR3 length: 14 residues. The germline V gene encodes CDR1 LGHNA and CDR2 YSLEER. The CDR3 is CASSPGGTSGAQYF. The CDR3 nucleotides read TGCGCCAGCAGCCCCGGTGGGACTAGTGGAGCGCAGTATTTT.

The chain couples TRBV9 to TRBJ1-5; D remains ambiguous. The CDR3 has 13 amino acids. The ends were cut back, 4 bases at V and 5 bases at J, with 10 bases in the middle. Looked up from germline, CDR1 is SGDLS and CDR2 is YYNGEE. The CDR3 here is CASSLLSDQPQHF. In DNA form, the CDR3 reads TGTGCCAGCAGCCTCCTCTCAGATCAGCCCCAGCATTTT.

V is TRBV19 and J is TRBJ1-1; 10 positions match TRBD1. The CDR3 contains 16 residues. Germline V gene data show CDR1 as LNHDA and CDR2 as SQIVND (reference sequence). Unmatched junction bases numbered 6, after V lost 1 base and J lost 4 bases. The CDR3 protein is CASSIGGTGVVTEAFF. The CDR3 region has the DNA TGTGCCAGTAGTATAGGTGGGACAGGGGTGGTCACTGAAGCTTTCTTT.

The chain carries TRBV5-1 and TRBJ1-6, with 9 bases that match TRBD1. This CDR3 has 15 amino acids. V lost 4 bases to trimming and J lost 8 bases; unmatched junction nucleotides: 7. Looked up from germline, CDR1 is SGHRS and CDR2 is YFSETQ. The CDR3 region is CASSGTTGGDSPLHF. CDR3 bases: TGCGCCAGCAGCGGCACCACAGGGGGCGATTCACCCCTCCACTTT.

This chain joins TRBV6-1 and TRBJ2-7, with a possible D match to TRBD1 (5 bases). Germline V gene data show CDR1 as MNHNS and CDR2 as SASEGT. V shed 0 bases and J shed 1 base, with 10 bases lying between them. This CDR3 has 15 residues. The CDR3 DNA reads TGTGCCAGCAGTGAAGCCCAGGGCTTATCCTACGAGCAGTACTTC. Protein product: CASSEAQGLSYEQYF.

The chain carries TRBV27 and TRBJ1-2; 10 nucleotides agree with TRBD1. Germline assignment: CDR1 MNHEY and CDR2 SMNVEV (reference sequence). CDR3 length equals 15 residues. V lost 4 bases to trimming and J lost 8 bases; unmatched junction nucleotides: 10. The CDR3 sequence is CASSYSRTGGIGYTF. The CDR3 coding sequence is TGTGCCAGCAGTTACTCCCGGACAGGGGGGATAGGCTACACCTTC.